This TCR beta chain stems from a study of T cell responses to AZD1222 COVID-19 vaccine. With regard to this clone: Antigen specificity is unknown.

Only in-frame clones appear in the TCRdb table, and some are missing; sequencing was by immunoSEQ multiplex PCR. In the table there are 70,000 or so clones, around 74% of which are singletons. Study-wide points: Repertoires were obtained solely post-peak T cell response. Nearly half of spike-specific TCRs reportedly target unmutated variant regions.

Germline CDR1 SEHNR, CDR2 FQNEAQ (reference sequence). The CDR3 has 16 residues. V was cut by 1 base and J by 5 bases, with 14 bases left in between. The origin of this receptor is an adult in good health. V is TRBV7-9 and J is TRBJ2-2; D possibly corresponds to TRBD1 (5 bases). The sequencing used peripheral blood, collected on day 0 of MenACWY control vaccination. In nucleotides, the CDR3 is TGTGCCAGCAGCTTAGAGCCTGCAGGGCGAACCGGGGAGCTGTTTTTT. This encodes CASSLEPAGRTGELFF.